This T cell receptor (beta chain) was retrieved from a study of T cell changes during pregnancy in multiple sclerosis. Only in-frame clones appear in the TCRdb table, and some are missing; sequencing was by immunoSEQ multiplex PCR. The repertoire has some 83,000 clones, about 90% of them found once; the top ten carry approximately 3.3%. The germline V gene has CDR1 MDHEN and CDR2 SYDVKM. The CDR3 runs to 14 residues. V trimming: 3 bases; J trimming: 4 bases; junction bases outside the gene matches: 4. The rearrangement uses TRBV28 and TRBJ1-1; 8 nucleotides line up with TRBD1. The source is a female donor in good health, serving as a control in a pregnancy study. Some clones in this sample may be carry-over from other donors' samples. This specimen consisted of PBMCs, obtained in the first trimester of pregnancy. As DNA, the CDR3 is TGTGCCAGCAGTTTCAGGGGGCTGGGCACTGAAGCTTTCTTT. Translated: CASSFRGLGTEAFF.